This T cell receptor beta chain comes out of a study of blood T cells in healthy people across ages. A second 7 to 11 cycle PCR used barcoded and J-beta primers. From the 5' RACE reads, TCRdb called clonotypes with MiXCR, one entry per CDR3 protein. The data show about 640,000 distinct CDR3 sequences, around 54% seen once. Germline lookup yields CDR1 SGHAT and CDR2 FQNNGV. V lost 0 bases and J lost 5; bases outside the gene matches: 2. The CDR3 consists of 14 residues. Sequencing input: blood. The TCR was taken from a man aged 60 to 69 in good health. The rearrangement joins TRBV11-2 to TRBJ2-5; 8 nucleotides match TRBD2. The CDR3 protein is CASSLERLAETQYF. Here the CDR3 DNA reads TGTGCCAGCAGCTTAGAGCGACTAGCGGAGACCCAGTACTTC.